This TCR beta chain emerged from a study of shared clonotypes between healthy human individuals. Using immunoSEQ multiplex PCR, the repertoire was profiled, and TCRdb retains in-frame clones only, with some absent. The sample lists about 1,800,000 clones; roughly 94% were seen once. The ends lost 4 bases at V and 6 bases at J; junction bases unmatched: 12. This CDR3 has 16 amino acids. Germline CDR1 MDHEN, CDR2 SYDVKM. Terminally differentiated effector memory CD45RA+ cells were excluded by CCR7 positive selection of CD45RO-negative cells. Sequencing was carried out using naive CD8+ T cells sorted from blood. This receptor was obtained from a man in his late teens or twenties in good health. The V call is TRBV28, the J call TRBJ2-5, with TRBD1 identical over 9 bases. The CDR3 nucleotides are TGTGCCAGCAGTTCCGGGACAGGGTATCTTACTCAGACCCAGTACTTC. It specifies CASSSGTGYLTQTQYF.